This TCR beta chain was sequenced in a study of identical twins. TCRdb processed the 5' RACE reads anew with MiXCR; each CDR3 protein has one entry. Here the sample spans 400,000 to 550,000 distinct CDR3 sequences, around 24% being singletons. These data are also associated with another study on T cells expressing NK-cell markers.

The origin of this receptor is a woman between 18 and 30 years old in good health. Sample: CD4+ T cells sorted from blood.

Here the CDR3 reads CASSLAPSGPYNEQFF. CDR3 bases: TGCGCCAGCAGCTTGGCGCCCAGCGGGCCCTACAATGAGCAGTTCTTC. The chain employs TRBV5-1 and TRBJ2-1; D possibly corresponds to TRBD2 (6 bases). The CDR3 totals 16 residues. V dropped 0 bases and J dropped 2 bases, with 12 bases sitting between them. Germline V gene lookup returns CDR1 SGHRS and CDR2 YFSETQ.